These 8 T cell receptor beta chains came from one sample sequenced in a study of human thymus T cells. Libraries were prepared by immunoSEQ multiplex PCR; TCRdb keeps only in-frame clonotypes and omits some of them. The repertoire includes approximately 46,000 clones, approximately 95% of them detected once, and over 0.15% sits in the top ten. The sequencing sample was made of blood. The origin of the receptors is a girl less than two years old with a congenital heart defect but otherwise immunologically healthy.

The CDR3 is CSVDGLAGNDEQYF. The CDR3 DNA is TGCAGCGTTGATGGGCTCGCCGGGAACGACGAGCAGTACTTC. The gene calls are TRBV29-1 and TRBJ2-7; D perhaps matches TRBD2 (5 bases). V gave up 3 bases and J gave up 5 bases, with 17 bases separating them. Germline CDR1 and CDR2: SQVTM and ANQGSEA. The CDR3 extends over 14 amino acids.

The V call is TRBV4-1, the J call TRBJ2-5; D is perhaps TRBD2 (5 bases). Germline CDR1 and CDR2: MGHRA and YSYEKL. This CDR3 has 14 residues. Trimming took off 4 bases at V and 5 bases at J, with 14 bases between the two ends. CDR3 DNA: TGCGCCAGCAGCCTCCCCGGGGAACGGGAGACCCAGTACTTC. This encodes CASSLPGERETQYF.

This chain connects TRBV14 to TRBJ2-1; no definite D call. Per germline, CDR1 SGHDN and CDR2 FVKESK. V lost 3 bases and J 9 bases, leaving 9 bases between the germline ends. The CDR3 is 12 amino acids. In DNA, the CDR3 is TGTGCCAGCAGCCAGGGGTTTGGTGAGCAGTTCTTC. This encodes CASSQGFGEQFF.

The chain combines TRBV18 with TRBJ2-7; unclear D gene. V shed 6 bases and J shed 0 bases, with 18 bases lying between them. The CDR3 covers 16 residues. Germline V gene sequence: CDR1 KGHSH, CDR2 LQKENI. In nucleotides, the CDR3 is TGTGCCAGCTCCAAGGGTTATTCGAGCCTCTCCTACGAGCAGTACTTC. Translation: CASSKGYSSLSYEQYF.

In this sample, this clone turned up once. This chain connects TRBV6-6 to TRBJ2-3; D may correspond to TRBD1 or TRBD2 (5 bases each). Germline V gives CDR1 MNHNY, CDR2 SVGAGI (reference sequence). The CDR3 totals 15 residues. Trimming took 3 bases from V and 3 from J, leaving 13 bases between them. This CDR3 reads CASSYGLRGTDTQYF. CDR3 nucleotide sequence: TGTGCCAGCAGTTATGGCCTGAGGGGAACAGATACGCAGTATTTT.

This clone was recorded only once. The CDR3, as DNA: TGTGCCAGCAGCTTATCTGGCGGGGTGGACTACGAGCAGTACTTC. Amino acids: CASSLSGGVDYEQYF. The chain links TRBV7-9 to TRBJ2-7; D perhaps matches TRBD2 (6 bases). Trimming stripped 2 bases from V and 3 bases from J, with 14 bases between. The CDR3 consists of 15 residues. CDR1 and CDR2 from the germline V gene are SEHNR and FQNEAQ (reference sequence).

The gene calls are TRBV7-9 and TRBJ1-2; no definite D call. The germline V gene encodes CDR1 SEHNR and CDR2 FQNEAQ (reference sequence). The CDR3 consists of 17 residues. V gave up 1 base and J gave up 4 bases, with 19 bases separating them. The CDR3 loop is CASSLEVAPSEAYGYTF. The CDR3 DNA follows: TGTGCCAGCAGCTTAGAGGTCGCCCCATCCGAAGCCTATGGCTACACCTTC. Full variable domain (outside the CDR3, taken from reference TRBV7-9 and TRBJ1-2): DTGVSQNPRHKITKRGQNVTFRCDPISEHNRLYWYRQTLGQGPEFLTYFQNEAQLEKSRLLSDRFSAERPKGSFSTLEIQRTEQGDSAMYLCASSLEVAPSEAYGYTFGSGTRLTVV.

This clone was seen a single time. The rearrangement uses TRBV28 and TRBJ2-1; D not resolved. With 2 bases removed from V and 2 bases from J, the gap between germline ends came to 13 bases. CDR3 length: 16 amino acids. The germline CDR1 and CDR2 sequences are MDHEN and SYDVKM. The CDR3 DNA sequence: TGTGCCAGCAGTTTACGTCGTGCAGGCCCCTACAATGAGCAGTTCTTC. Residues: CASSLRRAGPYNEQFF.